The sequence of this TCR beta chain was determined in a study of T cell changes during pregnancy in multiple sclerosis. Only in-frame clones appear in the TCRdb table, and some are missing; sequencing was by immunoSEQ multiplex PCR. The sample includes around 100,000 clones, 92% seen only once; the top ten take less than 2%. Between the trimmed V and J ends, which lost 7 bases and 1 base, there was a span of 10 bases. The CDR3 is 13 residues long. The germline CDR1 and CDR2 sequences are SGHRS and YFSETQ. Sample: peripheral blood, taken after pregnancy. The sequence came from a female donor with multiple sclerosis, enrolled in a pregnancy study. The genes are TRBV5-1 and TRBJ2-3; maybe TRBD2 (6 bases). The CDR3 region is CASGKRGTDTQYF. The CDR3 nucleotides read TGCGCCAGCGGTAAGCGGGGCACAGATACGCAGTATTTT.